Each of the 30 T cell receptor beta chains below was sequenced from the same sample in a study of vaccination and CD4 T cells after COVID-19 (dated 2022 in TCRdb). Taken with the paper, the label for treatment or condition translates to: roughly nine-day PBMC culture with coronavirus spike peptide pools or control peptides (ViraFEST assay). These TCRs' antigens remain unknown. Library prep was done by PCR. Sequenced on an Illumina iSeq 100. DNA from cultured CD4+ T cells underwent TCR sequencing with the Oncomine TCR Beta short-read assay at the Johns Hopkins FTIC core. TCRdb reprocessing: public reads trimmed at Q25 with fastp, clones called with MiXCR, in-frame beta chains kept. Merged by CDR3 protein, the rows form single entries marked with the most common genes and DNA. A total of about 13,000 distinct CDR3 sequences appear in this sample, 40% to 65% of them only once. Of the sample, roughly 15% is held by the ten largest clones.

The material sequenced was CD4+ T cells from blood, cultured in vitro. The source of these receptors is a human donor who had recovered from COVID-19.

V is TRBV10-3 and J is TRBJ2-3; D not certain. Germline V gene data show CDR1 as ENHRY and CDR2 as SYGVKD. Trimming pared 10 bases from V and 6 bases from J, leaving 17 bases between. The CDR3 is 13 residues long. The CDR3: CATDGDLGDTQYF. CDR3 coding DNA: TGTGCCACCGACGGCGATCTGGGGGATACGCAGTATTTT.

V and J are TRBV6-1 and TRBJ2-2, with unresolved D. The V end lost 7 bases, the J end lost 0 bases, and 6 bases lay between the germline ends. Looked up from germline, CDR1 is MNHNS and CDR2 is SASEGT. CDR3 length: 13 amino acids. The CDR3, as DNA: TGTGCCAGCACCTCCCCGAACACCGGGGAGCTGTTTTTT. This sequence encodes CASTSPNTGELFF.

The CDR3 DNA is TGTGCCAGCAGTCCCGGCCTGACTAGCGGGAGGGGGAATGAGCAGTTCTTC. This sequence encodes CASSPGLTSGRGNEQFF. V and J are TRBV12-3 or TRBV12-4 and TRBJ2-1, with 14 bases aligning to TRBD2. V lost 5 bases, J lost 7 bases, and 10 bases stayed unmatched. This CDR3 has 17 amino acids.

The chain employs TRBV24-1 and TRBJ1-2, with D maybe TRBD1 (5 bases). Germline CDR1 reads KGHDR; CDR2 reads SFDVKD. CDR3 length equals 16 residues. Deletions cut 4 bases from V and 0 bases from J, with 14 bases between. The CDR3 is CATSDYDSEANYGYTF. CDR3 sequence (DNA): TGTGCCACCAGTGACTACGACAGCGAAGCTAACTATGGCTACACCTTC.

In its sample, this clonotype was seen a few times. The J gene is TRBJ1-5, the V gene TRBV18, with TRBD1 as a possible D gene (6 bases). Trimming stripped 2 bases from V and 5 bases from J, with 13 bases between. Germline CDR1 reads KGHSH; CDR2 reads LQKENI. The CDR3 is 15 amino acids. The CDR3 DNA reads TGTGCCAGCTCACCATTCGTGACAGGAGATCAGCCCCAGCATTTT. Translated: CASSPFVTGDQPQHF.

The genes are TRBV5-4 and TRBJ1-2; D not certain. The length of the CDR3 is 12 residues. CDR1 and CDR2 from the germline V gene are SGHNT and YYREEE (reference sequence). V lost 5 bases to trimming and J lost 1 base, with 6 bases between them. In DNA form, the CDR3 reads TGTGCCAGCAGTCAGGATAACTATGGCTACACCTTC. Its translation is CASSQDNYGYTF.

The chain carries TRBV30 and TRBJ1-5, with D possibly matching TRBD1 (6 bases). Looked up from germline, CDR1 is GTSNPN and CDR2 is SVGIG (reference sequence). The CDR3 contains 13 residues. Trimming stripped 1 base from V and 6 bases from J, with 10 bases between. CDR3 amino acids: CAWSGGGSQPQHF. The CDR3 DNA reads TGTGCCTGGAGTGGAGGGGGATCTCAGCCCCAGCATTTT.

V usage is TRBV6-5 and J usage is TRBJ1-5; 8 bases map to TRBD1. The germline CDR1 and CDR2 sequences are MNHEY and SVGAGI. The V and J ends lost 2 bases and 4 bases, in that order; junction bases with no gene match: 1. The CDR3 contains 14 residues. CDR3 loop: CASSYRQGNQPQHF. The DNA of the CDR3 is TGTGCCAGCAGTTACAGACAGGGGAATCAGCCCCAGCATTTT.

The rearrangement joins TRBV28 to TRBJ1-5, with D maybe TRBD1 (6 bases). Trimming shortened V by 7 bases and J by 6 bases, and 16 bases separated the two germline ends. Looked up from germline, CDR1 is MDHEN and CDR2 is SYDVKM. This CDR3 is built from 14 residues. CDR3 bases: TGTGCCAGCACTTTTCTGACAGGTTTTCAGCCCCAGCATTTT. It codes for CASTFLTGFQPQHF.

In nucleotides, the CDR3 is TGTGCCAGCAGCTTAGTTCGGGAGACCCAGTACTTC. Translation gives CASSLVRETQYF. The chain has TRBV7-2 and TRBJ2-5; D is ambiguous. Germline CDR1 reads SGHTA; CDR2 reads FQGNSA. V lost 1 base to trimming and J lost 5 bases, with 5 bases between them. There are 12 residues in the CDR3. Using reference TRBV7-2 and TRBJ2-5 for the parts outside the CDR3, the full variable domain is GAGVSQSPSNKVTEKGKDVELRCDPISGHTALYWYRQSLGQGLEFLIYFQGNSAPDKSGLPSDRFSAERTGGSVSTLTIQRTQQEDSAVYLCASSLVRETQYFGPGTRLLVL.

The V call is TRBV7-9, the J call TRBJ1-3; 9 bases line up with TRBD1. J was trimmed by 1 base and V by 5 bases; bases with no gene match: 6. The CDR3 runs 16 residues. CDR1 SEHNR and CDR2 FQNEAQ come from the germline V gene (reference sequence). CDR3 loop: CASSPTGGLSGNTIYF. CDR3 nucleotides: TGTGCCAGCAGCCCGACAGGGGGTTTGTCTGGAAACACCATATATTTT.

The chain combines TRBV7-2 with TRBJ1-2, with 9 bases that match TRBD1. The germline V gene has CDR1 SGHTA and CDR2 FQGNSA. After removal of 2 bases from V and 6 bases from J, the junction contained 4 bases not matched to a gene. The CDR3 spans 14 residues. The DNA for the CDR3 is TGTGCCAGCAGCTTACACAGGGGGCAAAATGGCTACACCTTC. The encoded protein is CASSLHRGQNGYTF.

With regard to this clonotype: At one of its ends the junction is not consistent with the germline gene, which may arise from a read error. The chain uses TRBV10-3 and TRBJ2-7, with 11 bases fitting TRBD2. Per germline, CDR1 ENHRY and CDR2 SYGVKD. The CDR3 sequence is 14 residues long. In DNA, the CDR3 is TGTCCCATCAGGGAACTAGCGGGAGTTAACGAGCAGTACTTC. The encoded protein is CPIRELAGVNEQYF.

This clonotype was seen more than once but under ten times. The chain is built from TRBV20-1 and TRBJ1-6; 11 nucleotides match TRBD1. Germline CDR1 DFQATT, CDR2 SNEGSKA (reference sequence). The CDR3 has 15 amino acids. V was clipped by 0 bases and J by 6 bases; unmatched bases: 1. For the CDR3, the DNA is TGCAGTGCTAGAGAGGACAGGGGGCCTAATTCACCCCTCCACTTT. Its translation: CSAREDRGPNSPLHF.

This clonotype has only a few counts. V and J are TRBV10-3 and TRBJ2-7; D possibly corresponds to TRBD1 (6 bases). V shed 1 base and J shed 3 bases, with 13 bases lying between them. The germline V gene encodes CDR1 ENHRY and CDR2 SYGVKD. The length of the CDR3 is 15 residues. This CDR3 is CAISELGTQNYEQYF. The CDR3 bases are TGTGCCATCAGTGAGTTAGGGACACAGAACTACGAGCAGTACTTC.

V gene TRBV20-1 combines with J gene TRBJ2-5; D gene uncertain. The CDR3 extends over 12 amino acids. With 3 bases removed from V and 5 bases from J, the gap between germline ends came to 10 bases. Germline-derived CDR1 and CDR2 are DFQATT and SNEGSKA (reference sequence). The CDR3 bases are TGCAGTGCTAGGGAAGCGCGGGAGACCCAGTACTTC. It codes for CSAREARETQYF.

The chain has TRBV24-1 and TRBJ2-1; D not certain. The CDR3 contains 15 residues. Germline V gene data show CDR1 as KGHDR and CDR2 as SFDVKD. Between the trimmed V and J ends, which lost 1 base and 4 bases, there was a span of 10 bases. The CDR3 DNA reads as TGTGCCACCAGTGATTTCCCCGAGTCGTACAATGAGCAGTTCTTC. Protein product: CATSDFPESYNEQFF.

This chain links TRBV27 with TRBJ1-2; D remains unclear. The CDR3 runs to 13 residues. CDR1 and CDR2 (germline): MNHEY, SMNVEV (reference sequence). Deletions cut 1 base from V and 2 bases from J, with 5 bases between. CDR3 nucleotides: TGTGCCAGCAGTTTATGGGGAAACTATGGCTACACCTTC. This codes for CASSLWGNYGYTF.

The chain is built from TRBV28 and TRBJ1-3; 9 positions match TRBD1. This CDR3 has 17 amino acids. The germline V gene encodes CDR1 MDHEN and CDR2 SYDVKM. J gave up 0 bases and V 5 bases, and 8 bases lay outside the gene matches. This CDR3 reads CASSRPGQGHSGNTIYF. CDR3 sequence (DNA): TGTGCCAGCAGTAGACCGGGACAGGGACACTCTGGAAACACCATATATTTT.

This clonotype has a single count. This chain connects TRBV27 to TRBJ2-5, with a weak D call TRBD1 (8 bases). This CDR3 has 13 residues. Germline V gives CDR1 MNHEY, CDR2 SMNVEV (reference sequence). V was clipped by 6 bases and J by 5 bases, with 13 bases between them. CDR3 bases: TGTGCCAGCAGAGACAGGGGAGGGGAGACCCAGTACTTC. This sequence encodes CASRDRGGETQYF.

The CDR3 region has the DNA TGTGCCAGCAGCTCTCTAGCGGGAGAAGAGACCCAGTACTTC. Residues: CASSSLAGEETQYF. This chain connects TRBV5-5 to TRBJ2-5; TRBD2 matches 10 bases. CDR3 length equals 14 residues. Germline V lookup: CDR1 SGHKS, CDR2 YYEKEE (reference sequence). V lost 3 bases, J lost 3 bases, and 2 bases stayed unmatched.

CDR3: CSARNSIINEQYF. For the CDR3, the DNA is TGCAGTGCTAGGAATAGTATTATCAACGAGCAGTACTTC. The V gene is TRBV20-1, the J gene TRBJ2-7; D gene ambiguous. V was pared by 3 bases and J by 5 bases, with 14 bases between. Germline lookup yields CDR1 DFQATT and CDR2 SNEGSKA (reference sequence). The CDR3 length is 13 residues.

The chain's CDR3 is CASSSASGQGSYNSPLHF. For the CDR3, the DNA is TGTGCCAGCAGTTCCGCTTCGGGACAGGGATCCTATAATTCACCCCTCCACTTT. The chain carries TRBV28 and TRBJ1-6; TRBD1 matches 9 bases. Germline V lookup: CDR1 MDHEN, CDR2 SYDVKM. Losses at the gene ends were 4 bases for V and 1 base for J; bases not matched to a gene: 8. The CDR3 runs 18 residues.

The V and J genes are TRBV30 and TRBJ1-6; 9 nucleotides agree with TRBD1. Germline CDR1 and CDR2: GTSNPN and SVGIG (reference sequence). The V segment lost 2 bases and the J segment 9 bases; nucleotides outside the gene matches: 5. The CDR3 covers 14 residues. The CDR3 reads CAWSQGQGGSPLHF. Written as DNA, the CDR3 is TGTGCCTGGAGTCAGGGACAGGGTGGTTCACCCCTCCACTTT.

The chain couples TRBV19 to TRBJ2-7; D is unresolved. Germline lookup yields CDR1 LNHDA and CDR2 SQIVND (reference sequence). CDR3 length: 12 amino acids. Trimming cost V 4 bases and J 7 bases, with 11 bases left between them. CDR3 nucleotide sequence: TGTGCCAGTAGTAATGGGCCGCGGGAGCAGTACTTC. It encodes CASSNGPREQYF.

V gene TRBV6-1 combines with J gene TRBJ1-6; 7 bases map to TRBD1. This CDR3 spans 18 amino acids. Germline CDR1 and CDR2: MNHNS and SASEGT. After removal of 4 bases from V and 2 bases from J, the junction contained 11 bases not matched to a gene. The DNA for the CDR3 is TGTGCCAGCAGTGCCCGATCGGACAGGCGGCCCTATAATTCACCCCTCCACTTT. Amino acids: CASSARSDRRPYNSPLHF.

The chain links TRBV15 to TRBJ2-6; the D gene could be TRBD1 or TRBD2 (5 bases each). The CDR3 covers 19 residues. Germline CDR1 is LNHNV and CDR2 is YYDKDF (reference sequence). With 3 bases removed from V and 2 bases from J, the gap between germline ends came to 20 bases. The chain's CDR3 is CATSRGLSLAIAGANVLTF. The CDR3 DNA sequence: TGTGCCACCAGCAGGGGGCTATCGCTAGCTATAGCTGGGGCCAACGTCCTGACTTTC.

The chain has TRBV5-1 and TRBJ2-5; D is possibly TRBD1 or TRBD2 (6 bases each). The V gene lost 6 bases and the J gene lost 2 bases, with 14 bases spanning the gap. The CDR3 consists of 14 residues. Germline V gene data show CDR1 as SGHRS and CDR2 as YFSETQ. The CDR3 is CASTPGGRQETQYF. In nucleotides, the CDR3 is TGCGCCAGCACCCCCGGGGGCAGACAAGAGACCCAGTACTTC.

The sample holds a few counts of this clonotype. The genes are TRBV20-1 and TRBJ1-5, with TRBD1 matching over 7 bases. CDR1 DFQATT and CDR2 SNEGSKA come from the germline V gene (reference sequence). This CDR3 region has 14 residues. The V and J ends lost 5 bases and 6 bases, in that order; junction bases with no gene match: 10. CDR3 DNA: TGCAGTGCTTCTCCGGGACAGTTTCTTCAGCCCCAGCATTTT. As protein: CSASPGQFLQPQHF.

A few counts support this clonotype. V and J are TRBV6-1 and TRBJ1-1; 7 positions agree with TRBD1. Germline CDR1 MNHNS, CDR2 SASEGT. With V trimmed by 7 bases and J by 6 bases, 11 bases remained unmatched. CDR3 length equals 14 residues. CDR3 loop: CASNFEQGRAEAFF. DNA for the CDR3: TGTGCCAGCAACTTTGAACAGGGGAGGGCTGAAGCTTTCTTT.